This TCR beta chain was found in a study of beta chain features in type 1 diabetes. General observations from the study: The study found fewer insertions and more deletions at VDJ junctions in type 1 diabetes patients. People with Type 1 diabetes carried modestly yet significantly shorter TCRB CDR3s in all four CD4+ subsets.

This clone was counted a few times. The antigen is unknown. This may arise from a read error, as a much more abundant clone is one base away. This sample also contains other DNA sequences that code for the same CDR3. Sampling consisted of one heparinised blood draw per donor, averaging around 100 mL. cDNA synthesis used the whole RNA isolate, giving expressed TCRB sequences. The repertoire was sequenced with immunoSEQ multiplex PCR; TCRdb's copy has only in-frame clones and lacks some. The repertoire includes some 200,000 clones, about a tenth of them detected once, and roughly 1.4% sits in the top ten. This TCR was sampled from a young man in good health. The sequenced sample consisted of central memory CD4+ T cells from blood.

CDR3 region: CASSFNRGKETQYF. CDR3 sequence (DNA): TGTGCCAGCAGCTTTAACAGGGGGAAAGAGACCCAGTACTTC. The chain recombines TRBV7-2 with TRBJ2-5, with 8 bases that match TRBD1. Germline-derived CDR1 and CDR2 are SGHTA and FQGNSA. The CDR3 covers 14 residues. With V trimmed by 3 bases and J by 3 bases, 3 bases remained unmatched.